The 11 T cell receptor beta chains listed next were all sequenced from one sample in a study of CD8 T cells in Susac syndrome. It was with random hexamers that 0.5 to 1 ug RNA was reverse transcribed. One entry per CDR3 protein results from TCRdb running MiXCR on the immunoSEQ multiplex PCR reads. The sample consists of a few hundred thousand distinct CDR3 sequences, approximately 90% of them appearing once. The sample comprised CD8+ T cells from PBMCs. These receptors originate from a human donor with multiple sclerosis.

The chain is built from TRBV21-1 and TRBJ1-1; TRBD1, the D gene given by the table, was not confirmed from the DNA. TRBV21-1 is noted as a pseudogene. The CDR3 has 14 residues. CDR3 in amino acids: CASRFRDRDTEAFF. Written as DNA, the CDR3 is TGTGCCAGCAGATTCCGGGACAGGGACACTGAAGCTTTCTTT.

This chain joins TRBV28 and TRBJ2-3; 9 positions match TRBD2. V trimming: 4 bases; J trimming: 6 bases; junction bases outside the gene matches: 17. The CDR3 sequence is 18 residues long. In germline, CDR1 is MDHEN, CDR2 SYDVKM. In DNA, the CDR3 is TGTGCCAGCAGTTCCCTTTTACCCGGCGGGGGGGCATCCGATACGCAGTATTTT. It translates to CASSSLLPGGGASDTQYF.

This sequence joins TRBV12-3 or TRBV12-4 and TRBJ1-5; no reliable D call. Trimming removed 3 bases from V and 3 bases from J, with 9 bases in between. The CDR3 length is 14 residues. The CDR3 loop is CASSFRAYNQPQHF. Here the CDR3 DNA reads TGTGCCAGCAGTTTCCGGGCTTACAATCAGCCCCAGCATTTT.

The chain uses TRBV7-9 and TRBJ2-5; 8 bases agree with TRBD1. The CDR3 spans 18 residues. J gave up 0 bases and V 5 bases, and 14 bases lay outside the gene matches. Germline CDR1 reads SEHNR; CDR2 reads FQNEAQ (reference sequence). CDR3 region: CASSTGGLGQAYQETQYF. CDR3 nucleotides: TGTGCCAGCAGCACAGGGGGATTGGGACAGGCGTACCAAGAGACCCAGTACTTC.

The chain links TRBV12-3 or TRBV12-4 to TRBJ2-7; 8 bases align to TRBD1. The CDR3 is 14 amino acids. V was pared by 6 bases and J by 5 bases, with 9 bases of the junction left unmatched. The CDR3 loop reads CASSRDRGLNEQYF. Here the CDR3 DNA reads TGTGCCAGCAGCCGCGACAGGGGATTGAACGAGCAGTACTTC.

The rearrangement links TRBV11-2 to TRBJ2-2; 7 bases fit TRBD1. This CDR3 comprises 16 residues. Germline CDR1 SGHAT, CDR2 FQNNGV. V gave up 4 bases and J gave up 1 base; unmatched junction bases: 6. The CDR3 sequence: CASSSLDRMNTGELFF. The CDR3 nucleotides read TGTGCCAGCAGCTCATTGGACAGGATGAACACCGGGGAGCTGTTTTTT. Full variable domain (remainder filled in from reference TRBV11-2 and TRBJ2-2): EAGVAQSPRYKIIEKRQSVAFWCNPISGHATLYWYQQILGQGPKLLIQFQNNGVVDDSQLPKDRFSAERLKGVDSTLKIQPAKLEDSAVYLCASSSLDRMNTGELFFGEGSRLTVL.

V gene TRBV6-5 combines with J gene TRBJ1-2, with 8 nucleotides matching TRBD1. V lost 0 bases to trimming and J lost 5 bases; unmatched junction nucleotides: 8. CDR1 and CDR2 (germline): MNHEY, SVGAGI. The CDR3 has 16 residues. The CDR3 protein is CASSYSLGQDLYGYTF. CDR3 DNA: TGTGCCAGCAGTTACTCGTTGGGACAGGATCTATATGGCTACACCTTC.

This clonotype was detected only once. This chain connects TRBV4-3 to TRBJ1-1; unclear D gene. The CDR3 covers 14 residues. CDR1 is LGHNA and CDR2 is YSLEER in the germline V gene. Deletions cut 3 bases from V and 1 base from J, with 9 bases between. The CDR3 nucleotides are TGCGCCAGCAGCCATTCTGCAGAGAACACTGAAGCTTTCTTT. It specifies CASSHSAENTEAFF.

The chain has TRBV4-1 and TRBJ2-7; D unresolved. The CDR3 sequence is 16 residues long. Germline assignment: CDR1 MGHRA and CDR2 YSYEKL. V dropped 0 bases and J dropped 2 bases, with 14 bases sitting between them. The CDR3: CASSQDTHGATYEQYF. The CDR3 coding sequence is TGCGCCAGCAGCCAAGATACCCACGGTGCCACCTACGAGCAGTACTTC.

This clonotype has just a few counts. The CDR3 DNA follows: TGTGCCAGCAGGGCTCCTGGAGGATACGAGCAGTACTTC. Residues: CASRAPGGYEQYF. This chain connects TRBV2 to TRBJ2-7; TRBD2 is a possible D gene (5 bases). Germline V lookup: CDR1 SNHLY, CDR2 FYNNEI. The V and J ends lost 6 bases and 4 bases respectively, with 13 bases between them. The CDR3 has 13 residues.

The chain employs TRBV19 and TRBJ2-5; D possibly corresponds to TRBD1 (5 bases). Germline loops: CDR1 LNHDA, CDR2 SQIVND (reference sequence). Trimming stripped 6 bases from V and 1 base from J, with 12 bases between. The CDR3 has 14 residues. The CDR3 spells CASRMSQGQETQYF. The CDR3, as DNA: TGTGCCAGTAGAATGAGCCAGGGCCAAGAGACCCAGTACTTC. Variable domain in full (rest from reference TRBV19 and TRBJ2-5): DGGITQSPKYLFRKEGQNVTLSCEQNLNHDAMYWYRQDPGQGLRLIYYSQIVNDFQKGDIAEGYSVSREKKESFPLTVTSAQKNPTAFYLCASRMSQGQETQYFGPGTRLLVL.